The entry that follows covers one TCR beta chain sequence. Its cognate antigen is unknown. Method: immunoSEQ multiplex PCR; TCRdb's copy keeps in-frame clones and lacks some. The sample holds about 180,000 clones, 88% seen once. The data belong to a study of T cell responses to AZD1222 COVID-19 vaccine. Broader study findings: Recipients of two AZD1222 doses showed rising Spike-specific TCR breadth and depth. Unmutated variant regions are reportedly the target of nearly half of TCRs that are spike-specific.

V lost 0 bases, J lost 6 bases, and 12 bases lay in between. CDR1 and CDR2 (germline): LGHNA, YNFKEQ. CDR3 length: 14 residues. The sample was peripheral blood, taken 28 days after the second AZD1222 dose. This sequence originates from an adult who received the AZD1222 COVID-19 vaccine. The rearrangement links TRBV4-2 to TRBJ2-7; D not certain. As DNA, the CDR3 is TGTGCCAGCAGCCAAGATGGGTCCAAACTCGAGCAGTACTTC. It translates to CASSQDGSKLEQYF.